The 2 T cell receptor beta chains listed next were all sequenced from one sample in a study of beta chain features in type 1 diabetes. Of the isolated RNA, all was reverse transcribed, and so the sequenced material was expressed TCRB transcripts. The method was immunoSEQ multiplex PCR; TCRdb's version includes in-frame clones alone and lacks a portion of them. In the table there are 300,000 to 350,000 clones, around 15% of which are singletons. Material for sequencing was central memory CD4+ T cells from blood. Receptor source: a man younger than 40 in good health.

Of note for this clone: One end of the junction does not line up with germline, which may come from a read error. This chain uses TRBV7-9 with TRBJ1-6; 7 bases map to TRBD1. In germline, CDR1 is SEHNR, CDR2 FQNEAQ (reference sequence). The CDR3 totals 15 residues. CDR3 in DNA: TGTGCCAGCAGCTCAGTAGGGGGCTATACTTCACCCCTCCACTTT. Protein product: CASSSVGGYTSPLHF.

This clone has only a few counts. This chain joins TRBV4-3 and TRBJ1-2; TRBD1 is a possible D gene (5 bases). The germline gives CDR1 LGHNA, CDR2 YSLEER. CDR3 length: 14 amino acids. V lost 3 bases, J lost 2 bases, and 10 bases lay in between. CDR3 bases: TGCGCCAGCAGCCATGGGACGGTGAACTATGGCTACACCTTC. It encodes CASSHGTVNYGYTF.